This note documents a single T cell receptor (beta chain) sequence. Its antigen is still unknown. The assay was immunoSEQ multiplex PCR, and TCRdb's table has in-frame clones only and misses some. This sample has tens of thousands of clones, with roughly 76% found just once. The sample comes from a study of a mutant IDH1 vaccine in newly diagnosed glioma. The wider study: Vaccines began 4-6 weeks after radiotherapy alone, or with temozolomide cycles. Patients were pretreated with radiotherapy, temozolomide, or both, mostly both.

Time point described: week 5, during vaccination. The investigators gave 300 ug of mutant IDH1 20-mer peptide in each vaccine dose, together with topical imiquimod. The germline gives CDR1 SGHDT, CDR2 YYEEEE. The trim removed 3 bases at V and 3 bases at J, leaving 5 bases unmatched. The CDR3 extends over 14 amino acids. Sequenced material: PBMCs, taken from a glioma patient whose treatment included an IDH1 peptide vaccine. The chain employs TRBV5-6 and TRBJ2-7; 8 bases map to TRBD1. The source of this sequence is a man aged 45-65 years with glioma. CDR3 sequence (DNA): TGTGCCAGCAGCTGGGACAGGACAGTCTACGAGCAGTACTTC. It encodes CASSWDRTVYEQYF.